This TCR beta chain was documented in a study of blood T cell repertoires in COVID-19. Study as a whole: Samples came from the United States, Italy and Spain, spanning acute and convalescent COVID-19.

The CDR3 runs to 15 residues. Per germline, CDR1 LGHDT and CDR2 YNNKEL (reference sequence). Unmatched junction bases numbered 13, after V lost 4 bases and J lost 7 bases. The protocol was immunoSEQ multiplex PCR, while the TCRdb copy is restricted to in-frame clones and leaves out a portion. The repertoire holds approximately 280,000 clones, with 89% as singletons. The rearrangement joins TRBV3-1 (or the pseudogene TRBV3-2) to TRBJ2-7, with TRBD2 matching over 7 bases. The TCR sequence derives from a man in his fifties or sixties with acute or convalescent COVID-19. The sample consisted of peripheral blood. The chain's CDR3 is CASSPLGGLVEEQYF. DNA for the CDR3: TGTGCCAGCAGCCCCCTGGGAGGGTTGGTCGAAGAGCAGTACTTC.